What follows is one T cell receptor beta chain and its context. Its cognate antigen is unknown. TRB cDNA was prepared as libraries by UMI-labeled 5' RACE. TCRdb reprocessed the 5' RACE reads, keeping one entry per CDR3 protein, no DNA. The listing records several thousand distinct CDR3 sequences. The entry originates in a study of CXCR3-negative and CXCR3-positive naive CD8 T cells. The study's findings and limits: With respect to TRBV-TRBJ usage, naive CXCR3-negative and CXCR3-positive cells were similar; memory differed. Across naive subsets, surface CD5 expression was comparable, and TCR strength was inferred from properties of the TRB CDR3. Memory CD8+ cells showed much lower diversity, while both naive subsets displayed comparably high diversity.

The length of the CDR3 is 14 residues. Germline CDR1 is SQVTM and CDR2 is ANQGSEA. Researchers sorted 300,000 cells of each CD8+ T cell subset in triplicate. This chain joins TRBV29-1 and TRBJ2-1; as DNA is missing, the TRBD2 call by TCRdb cannot be tested. Sample: naive CXCR3- CD8+ T cells from blood. Subset meaning: CD45RO-CCR7+CD27+CD95- naive CD8+ T cells lacking CXCR3 (TNR3-). This sequence was found in a human donor in good health. Some clones in this sample may be carry-over from other donors' samples. CDR3 in amino acids: CSVLAGGGINEQFF.